This T cell receptor beta chain was captured in a study of blood T cells in healthy people across ages. The CDR3 totals 16 residues. Germline V gene lookup returns CDR1 SEHNR and CDR2 FQNEAQ (reference sequence). Trimming pared 7 bases from V and 2 bases from J, leaving 20 bases between. Next came a second PCR, run for about 6 to 11 cycles, which used a sample-barcoded 5' primer along with a J-beta primer mix. Every sample gave at least 2.5 million paired-end reads containing CDR3. TCRdb passed the 5' RACE reads through MiXCR, listing each CDR3 protein once. The table has about 1.6 million distinct CDR3 sequences, about 35% seen once. This clonotype has more than one count but fewer than ten.

The J gene is TRBJ2-5, the V gene TRBV7-9; D might be TRBD2 (6 bases). The sequenced sample was blood. This receptor was taken from a woman aged 25 to 45 in good health. CDR3 sequence reads: CASTLVEGSKQETQYF. CDR3 bases: TGTGCCAGCACCCTTGTGGAGGGGTCGAAGCAAGAGACCCAGTACTTC.